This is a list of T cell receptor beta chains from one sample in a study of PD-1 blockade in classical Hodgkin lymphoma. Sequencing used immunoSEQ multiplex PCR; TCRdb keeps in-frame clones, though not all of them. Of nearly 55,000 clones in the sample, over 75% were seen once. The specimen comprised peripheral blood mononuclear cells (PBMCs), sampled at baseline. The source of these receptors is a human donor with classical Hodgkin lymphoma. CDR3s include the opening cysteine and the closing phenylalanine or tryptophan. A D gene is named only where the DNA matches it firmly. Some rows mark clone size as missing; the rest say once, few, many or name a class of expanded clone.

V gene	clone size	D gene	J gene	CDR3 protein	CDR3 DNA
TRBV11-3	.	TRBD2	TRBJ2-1	CASSPTGLAGAVGNEQFF	TGTGCCAGCAGCCCTACGGGACTAGCGGGAGCCGTGGGCAATGAGCAGTTCTTC
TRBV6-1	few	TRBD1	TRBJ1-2	CASSADRGLYGYTF	TGTGCCAGCAGCGCAGACAGGGGGCTCTATGGCTACACCTTC
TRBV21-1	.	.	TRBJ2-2	CASSKVGGRVLNTGELFF	TGTGCCAGCAGCAAAGTTGGCGGGAGGGTGCTGAACACCGGGGAGCTGTTTTTT
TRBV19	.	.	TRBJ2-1	CASNSLGGYNEQFF	TGTGCCAGTAACTCCTTAGGAGGGTACAATGAGCAGTTCTTC
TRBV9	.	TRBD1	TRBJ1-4	CASSTGTGSEKLFF	TGTGCCAGCAGCACCGGGACAGGGAGTGAAAAACTGTTTTTT
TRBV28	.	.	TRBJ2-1	CASYSTGAPLGQFF	TGTGCCAGCTACAGCACGGGGGCCCCTCTCGGGCAGTTCTTC
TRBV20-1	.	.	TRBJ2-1	CSARRAEQFF	TGCAGTGCTAGAAGGGCTGAGCAGTTCTTC
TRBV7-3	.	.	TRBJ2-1	CASSLTGGSSNEQFF	TGTGCCAGCAGCTTAACGGGCGGGTCTTCTAATGAGCAGTTCTTC
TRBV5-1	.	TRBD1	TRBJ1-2	CASSAGQRYGYTF	TGCGCCAGCAGCGCGGGACAGAGGTATGGCTACACCTTC
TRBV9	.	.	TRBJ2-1	CASSVGSLNEQFF	TGTGCCAGCAGCGTAGGGTCGCTCAATGAGCAGTTCTTC
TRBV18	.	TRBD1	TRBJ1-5	CASSYDRAQPQHF	TGTGCCAGCTCTTACGACAGGGCTCAGCCCCAGCATTTT
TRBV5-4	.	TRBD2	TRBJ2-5	CASSSWGSGDLFRTQYF	TGTGCCAGCAGCTCATGGGGAAGCGGGGATCTCTTTCGGACCCAGTACTTC
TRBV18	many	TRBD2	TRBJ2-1	CASLPGLAGPNEQFF	TGTGCCAGCCTGCCCGGGCTAGCGGGCCCCAATGAGCAGTTCTTC
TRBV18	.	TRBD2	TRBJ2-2	CASSPPGAGAAGELFF	TGTGCCAGCTCACCGCCCGGAGCGGGAGCGGCGGGGGAGCTGTTTTTT
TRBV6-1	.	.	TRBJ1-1	CASINRPMNTEAFF	TGTGCCAGCATTAACAGGCCAATGAACACTGAAGCTTTCTTT
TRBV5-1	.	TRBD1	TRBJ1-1	CASSSDRGPGWAFF	TGCGCCAGCAGCTCTGACAGGGGGCCCGGATGGGCTTTCTTT
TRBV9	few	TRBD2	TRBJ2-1	CASSVGVAGAGNEQFF	TGTGCCAGCAGCGTAGGGGTAGCGGGAGCGGGGAATGAGCAGTTCTTC
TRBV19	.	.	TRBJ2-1	CASSIDVSYNEQFF	TGTGCCAGTAGTATAGATGTCTCCTACAATGAGCAGTTCTTC
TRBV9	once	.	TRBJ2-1	CASSVAGGNEQFF	TGTGCCAGCAGCGTAGCCGGCGGAAATGAGCAGTTCTTC
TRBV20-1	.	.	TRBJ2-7	CSAALLDEQYF	TGCAGTGCCGCCTTATTAGACGAGCAGTACTTC
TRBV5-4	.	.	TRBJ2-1	CASSFARGEQFF	TGTGCCAGCAGCTTCGCCAGAGGTGAGCAGTTCTTC
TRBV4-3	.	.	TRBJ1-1	CASSQDSQLNTEAFF	TGCGCCAGCAGCCAAGATAGCCAACTGAACACTGAAGCTTTCTTT
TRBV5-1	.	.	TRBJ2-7	CASSLLQSPSGEQYF	TGCGCCAGCAGCTTGCTCCAGAGCCCCTCCGGCGAGCAGTACTTC
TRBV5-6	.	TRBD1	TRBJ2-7	CASSLPGQLMKQYF	TGTGCCAGCAGCCTCCCGGGACAGCTAATGAAGCAGTACTTC
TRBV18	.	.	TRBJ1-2	CASSPPAGAGGYTF	TGTGCCAGCTCACCACCGGCAGGGGCGGGTGGCTACACCTTC
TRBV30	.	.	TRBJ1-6	CAWSWGGYSPLHF	TGTGCCTGGAGTTGGGGTGGTTATTCACCCCTCCACTTT
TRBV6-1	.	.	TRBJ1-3	CASSKDGADSGNTIYF	TGTGCCAGCAGTAAAGACGGGGCGGACTCTGGAAACACCATATATTTT
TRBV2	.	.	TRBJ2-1	CASSVRYNEQFF	TGTGCCAGCAGTGTAAGGTACAATGAGCAGTTCTTC
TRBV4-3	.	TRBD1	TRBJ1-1	CASSARDRGPEQSANTEAFF	TGCGCCAGCAGCGCTCGGGACAGGGGGCCGGAACAATCGGCGAACACTGAAGCTTTCTTT
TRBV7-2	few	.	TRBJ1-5	CASSLLSFQPQHF	TGTGCCAGCAGCTTACTCTCCTTTCAGCCCCAGCATTTT
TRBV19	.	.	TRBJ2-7	CASSITAFYEQYF	TGTGCCAGTAGTATTACAGCATTCTACGAGCAGTACTTC
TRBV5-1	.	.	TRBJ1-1	CASSSGPNTEAFF	TGCGCCAGCAGCTCCGGACCGAACACTGAGGCTTTCTTT
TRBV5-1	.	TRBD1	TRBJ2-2	CASSSRGTGIANTGELFF	TGCGCCAGCAGCTCTCGCGGGACAGGGATCGCGAACACCGGGGAGCTGTTTTTT
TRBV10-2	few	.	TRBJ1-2	CASSVNGGYTF	TGCGCCAGCAGTGTAAATGGGGGCTACACCTTC
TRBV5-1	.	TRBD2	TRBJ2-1	CASNPGLGTSEQFF	TGCGCCAGCAATCCGGGACTAGGGACAAGTGAGCAGTTCTTC
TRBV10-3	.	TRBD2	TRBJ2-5	CAIRGLAEQETQYF	TGTGCCATCAGGGGGCTAGCGGAGCAAGAGACCCAGTACTTC
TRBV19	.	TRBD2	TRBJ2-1	CASSILAGGSYNEQFF	TGTGCCAGTAGTATCCTAGCGGGTGGCTCCTACAATGAGCAGTTCTTC
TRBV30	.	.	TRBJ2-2	CAWSYALGHGELFF	TGTGCCTGGAGTTATGCGCTGGGACACGGGGAGCTGTTTTTT
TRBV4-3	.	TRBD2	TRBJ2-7	CASSQDQPGGGHSYEQYF	TGCGCCAGCAGCCAAGACCAACCGGGGGGAGGACACTCCTACGAGCAGTACTTC
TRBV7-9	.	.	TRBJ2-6	CASSLGPAGANVLTF	TGTGCCAGCAGCTTAGGACCTGCTGGGGCCAACGTCCTGACTTTC
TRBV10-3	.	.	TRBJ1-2	CAISESAGGYTF	TGTGCCATCAGTGAATCAGCAGGTGGCTACACCTTC